Reported below is one T cell receptor beta chain. These data come from a study of blood T cell repertoires in COVID-19. Germline V gene data show CDR1 as KGHSH and CDR2 as LQKENI. The CDR3 runs 14 residues. V shed 3 bases, J shed 3 bases, and the junction held 1 base outside the gene matches. Libraries were prepared by immunoSEQ multiplex PCR; TCRdb keeps only in-frame clonotypes and omits some of them. Counted here are about 220,000 clones, about 80% occurring once; the ten biggest clones make up 2% to 2.5%. The chain recombines TRBV18 with TRBJ1-1, with 10 bases aligning to TRBD1. What was sequenced was peripheral blood. The source of this sequence is a woman aged 55-75 years with acute or convalescent COVID-19. The DNA for the CDR3 is TGTGCCAGCTCACCGGGACAGGGGTACACTGAAGCTTTCTTT. Protein sequence: CASSPGQGYTEAFF. The variable domain in full, with the rest retrieved from reference TRBV18 and TRBJ1-1, is NAGVMQNPRHLVRRRGQEARLRCSPMKGHSHVYWYRQLPEEGLKFMVYLQKENIIDESGMPKERFSAEFPKEGPSILRIQQVVRGDSAAYFCASSPGQGYTEAFFGQGTRLTVV.